These T cell receptor beta chains were read from a single sample in a study of metastatic and nonmetastatic thyroid tumors. TCRdb called clones again from the PCR reads with MiXCR. The sample records 35,000 to 40,000 clones, about 15% being singletons. The source material was tumor tissue. The receptor source for this set is a female donor with papillary thyroid cancer or a benign thyroid nodule (not recorded which). Some clones in this sample may be carry-over from other donors' samples. CDR3s include the opening cysteine and the closing phenylalanine or tryptophan. Each record gives: V gene, clone size, J gene, D gene, CDR3 protein, CDR3 DNA. The D gene is left open where the match is weak. Size is stated for part of the rows, as once, few or many counts, or as a class when the clone is expanded.

>TRBV4-1|many|TRBJ1-2|TRBD1
CASSQDQQGGNYGYTF
TGCGCCAGCAGCCAAGATCAACAGGGGGGGAACTATGGCTACACCTTC
>TRBV18|many|TRBJ1-2|NA
CASSPTADGYTF
TGTGCCAGCTCACCAACTGCGGATGGCTACACCTTC
>TRBV28|many|TRBJ1-5|NA
CASRWGGNQPQHF
TGTGCCAGCAGATGGGGGGGCAATCAGCCCCAGCATTTT
>TRBV10-2|many|TRBJ2-2|NA
CASSDVIGELFF
TGCGCCAGCAGTGATGTTATCGGGGAGCTGTTTTTT
>TRBV19|many|TRBJ2-2|NA
CASSIVGHITGELFF
TGTGCCAGTAGTATAGTGGGGCATATCACCGGGGAGCTGTTTTTT
>TRBV20-1|many|TRBJ2-5|NA
CSARTDCQETQYF
TGCAGTGCCCGGACAGACTGTCAAGAGACCCAGTACTTC
>TRBV5-6|NA|TRBJ2-2|TRBD1
CASSFGTGVTGELFF
TGTGCCAGCAGCTTTGGGACAGGGGTCACCGGGGAGCTGTTTTTT
>TRBV4-1|many|TRBJ2-3|NA
CASSQGRARDTQYF
TGCGCCAGCAGCCAAGGGAGGGCGAGAGATACGCAGTATTTT
>TRBV12-3/TRBV12-4|many|TRBJ2-7|TRBD2
CASSFGDYYEQYF
TGTGCCAGCAGTTTTGGGGACTATTACGAGCAGTACTTC
>TRBV7-2|few|TRBJ2-5|NA
CASSYTRRETQYF
TGTGCCAGCAGCTATACAAGGAGGGAGACCCAGTACTTC
>TRBV16|many|TRBJ1-2|NA
CASSQDSYGYTF
TGTGCCAGCAGCCAGGACAGCTATGGCTACACCTTC
>TRBV10-3|many|TRBJ2-5|TRBD2
CAISDSTPGLAGSETQYF
TGTGCCATCAGTGATTCAACCCCTGGACTAGCGGGAAGCGAGACCCAGTACTTC
>TRBV15|many|TRBJ1-4|NA
CATSPRKGEKLFF
TGTGCCACCAGCCCCAGAAAGGGGGAAAAACTGTTTTTT
>TRBV6-1|many|TRBJ1-4|NA
CASSRRGEKLFF
TGTGCCAGCAGTAGACGTGGTGAAAAACTGTTTTTT
>TRBV10-1|many|TRBJ2-1|TRBD2
CASSSGSEVNEQFF
TGCGCCAGCAGTAGCGGGAGCGAGGTCAATGAGCAGTTCTTC
>TRBV13|many|TRBJ1-4|NA
CASSPHPDGLGEKLFF
TGTGCCAGCAGCCCCCATCCGGACGGCCTTGGGGAAAAACTGTTTTTT
>TRBV7-9|few|TRBJ2-3|NA
CASRLKGTTDTQYF
TGTGCCAGCAGATTGAAGGGCACCACAGATACGCAGTATTTT
>TRBV19|many|TRBJ2-1|TRBD2
CASSHRGSGRYNEQFF
TGTGCCAGTAGCCACCGGGGTAGCGGGAGATACAATGAGCAGTTCTTC